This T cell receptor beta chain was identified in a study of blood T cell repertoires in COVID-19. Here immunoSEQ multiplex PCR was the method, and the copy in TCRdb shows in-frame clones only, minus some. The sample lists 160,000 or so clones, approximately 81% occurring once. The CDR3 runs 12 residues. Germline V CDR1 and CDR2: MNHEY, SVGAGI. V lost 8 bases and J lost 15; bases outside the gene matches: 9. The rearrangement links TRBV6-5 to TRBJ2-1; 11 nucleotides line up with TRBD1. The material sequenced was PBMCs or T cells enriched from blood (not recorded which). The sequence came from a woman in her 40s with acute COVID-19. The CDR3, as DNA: TGTGCCAGCGGGACAGGGGGATGGCCAGGGTTCTTC. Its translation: CASGTGGWPGFF.